Sequencing of this TCR beta chain was carried out in a study of cytomegalovirus exposure and HLA in healthy donors. General study results and limits: A few of the chains that were CMV-associated were confirmed in vitro to be specific for CMV antigens. In terms of immune exposure information, only CMV serostatus was available.

The PCR ran on 60 Vbeta and 13 Jbeta primers. Profiled with immunoSEQ multiplex PCR; TCRdb holds only in-frame clones, not every one. The sample has some 100,000 clones; approximately 80% are singletons. In the case of this clone: Its specificity is not known.

Trimming stripped 7 bases from V and 4 bases from J, with 14 bases between. The CDR3 covers 13 residues. Germline values: CDR1 SNHLY, CDR2 FYNNEI. The sequenced material came from PBMCs. This clonotype was obtained from a male donor in good health and CMV-seropositive. The chain employs TRBV2 and TRBJ2-7; the D gene is possibly TRBD2 (5 bases). The CDR3 protein is CASNAASSYEQYF. Here the CDR3 DNA reads TGTGCCAGCAACGCAGCTAGCAGTTACGAGCAGTACTTC.